The text below deals with one T cell receptor (beta chain). The sample originates from a study of blood T cell repertoires in COVID-19. The CDR3 runs 16 residues. Unmatched junction bases numbered 9, after V lost 4 bases and J lost 4 bases. CDR1 and CDR2 (germline): MDHEN, SYDVKM. Data came from immunoSEQ multiplex PCR; TCRdb stores just in-frame clones and leaves some out. The sample shows approximately 200,000 clones, roughly nine tenths of them seen only once. Sequencing used PBMCs or T cells enriched from blood (not recorded which). This receptor was obtained from a woman between 18 and 30 years old in a cohort exposed to, infected with or recovered from COVID-19 (not recorded which). J is TRBJ2-3 and V is TRBV28; 9 bases map to TRBD1. CDR3 in amino acids: CASSSPRTGAPDTQYF. In DNA, the CDR3 is TGTGCCAGCAGTTCCCCCCGGACAGGGGCCCCAGATACGCAGTATTTT.